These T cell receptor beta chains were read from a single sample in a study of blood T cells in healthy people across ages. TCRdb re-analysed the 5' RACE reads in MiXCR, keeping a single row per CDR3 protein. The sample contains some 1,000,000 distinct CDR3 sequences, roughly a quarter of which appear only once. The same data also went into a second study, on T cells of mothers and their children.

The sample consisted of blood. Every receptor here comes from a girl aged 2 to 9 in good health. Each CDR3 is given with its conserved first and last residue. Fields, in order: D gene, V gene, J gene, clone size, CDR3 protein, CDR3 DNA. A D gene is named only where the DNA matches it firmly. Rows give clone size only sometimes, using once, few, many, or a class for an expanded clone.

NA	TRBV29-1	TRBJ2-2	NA	CSVKEETGELFF	TGCAGCGTTAAGGAGGAAACCGGGGAGCTGTTTTTT
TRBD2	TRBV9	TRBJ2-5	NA	CASSDKLAGEETQYF	TGTGCCAGCAGCGATAAACTAGCGGGAGAGGAGACCCAGTACTTC
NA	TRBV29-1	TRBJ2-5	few	CSVWGRMYQETQYF	TGCAGCGTGTGGGGTCGCATGTACCAAGAGACCCAGTACTTC
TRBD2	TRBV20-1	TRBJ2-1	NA	CSVILAGGGNEQFF	TGCAGTGTTATCTTAGCGGGAGGAGGGAATGAGCAGTTCTTC
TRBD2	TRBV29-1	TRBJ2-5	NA	CSVVPGLALPETQYF	TGCAGCGTCGTTCCGGGACTAGCACTACCCGAGACCCAGTACTTC
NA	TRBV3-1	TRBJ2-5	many	CASSQEVTWEETQYF	TGTGCCAGCAGCCAAGAAGTGACGTGGGAGGAGACCCAGTACTTC
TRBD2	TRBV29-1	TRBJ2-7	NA	CSVDWLAGRSYEQYF	TGCAGCGTTGATTGGCTAGCGGGGCGCTCCTACGAGCAGTACTTC
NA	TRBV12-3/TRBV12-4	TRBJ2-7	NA	CASSFWGPPYEQYF	TGTGCCAGCAGTTTCTGGGGGCCCCCCTACGAGCAGTACTTC
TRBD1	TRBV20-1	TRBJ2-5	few	CSANQDRGETQYF	TGCAGTGCTAACCAGGACAGGGGAGAGACCCAGTACTTC
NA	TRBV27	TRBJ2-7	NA	CASRLEGRGHEQYF	TGTGCCAGCAGACTAGAGGGTCGGGGCCACGAGCAGTACTTC
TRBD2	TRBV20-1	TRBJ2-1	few	CSANAGGSYNEQFF	TGCAGTGCAAACGCGGGGGGAAGTTACAATGAGCAGTTCTTC
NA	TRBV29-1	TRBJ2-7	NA	CSVEDFDEQYF	TGCAGCGTTGAGGATTTCGACGAGCAGTACTTC
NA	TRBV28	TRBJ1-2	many	CASIYLPGRGSNYGYTF	TGTGCCAGCATCTACTTGCCGGGGCGCGGTTCTAACTATGGCTACACCTTC
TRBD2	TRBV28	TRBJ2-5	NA	CASSLTSGLAGGETQYF	TGTGCCAGCAGTCTAACCTCCGGACTAGCGGGGGGGGAGACCCAGTACTTC